The 30 T cell receptor beta chains reported below all come from one sample, sequenced in a study of type 1 and type 2 diabetes patients (dated by TCRdb to about 2016). Instrument on record: Illumina MiSeq. TCRbeta CDR3 amplification used genomic DNA from the sorted T cell subsets as template. Multiplex PCR with 30 forward and 13 reverse primers amplified the TCRbeta CDR3 region. In TCRdb, the public reads were trimmed at Q25 with fastp and aligned with MiXCR, with productive beta chains retained. Here each entry gathers all rows of one CDR3 protein and keeps the most common genes and DNA. The table for this sample lists under 300,000 distinct CDR3 sequences; more than 45% of them were counted only once. The ten largest make up approximately 13% of the sample. Specimen: peripheral blood mononuclear cells (PBMCs). The source is a man in his late teens or twenties with type 2 diabetes.

This clonotype was observed once. V gene TRBV7-6 combines with J gene TRBJ1-6; D gene uncertain. This CDR3 is built from 14 residues. V lost 1 base and J lost 11, with 12 bases in between. Germline values: CDR1 SGHVS, CDR2 FNYEAQ. In DNA, the CDR3 is TGTGCCAGCAGCTTAGGGTCAGCCTTTCCACCCCTCCACTTT. Its translation: CASSLGSAFPPLHF.

This clonotype was seen only a few times. V is TRBV6-6 and J is TRBJ1-2, with unresolved D. The germline CDR1 and CDR2 sequences are MNHNY and SVGAGI (reference sequence). V was trimmed by 6 bases and J by 4 bases, leaving 15 bases between them. The CDR3 consists of 14 residues. CDR3 residues: CASSLYGTGYGYTF. As DNA, the CDR3 is TGTGCCAGCAGCCTCTACGGTACGGGCTATGGCTACACCTTC.

This clonotype was seen a handful of times. The chain is built from TRBV5-1 and TRBJ1-2, with 10 bases that match TRBD1. The CDR3 contains 13 residues. V was pared by 3 bases and J by 8 bases, with 4 bases of the junction left unmatched. Germline V gives CDR1 SGHRS, CDR2 YFSETQ. CDR3 residues: CASSWDRGDGYTF. CDR3 bases: TGCGCCAGCAGCTGGGACAGGGGAGACGGCTACACCTTC.

On this clonotype itself: Germline and junction disagree at one end, which may indicate a read error. The V call is TRBV7-7, the J call TRBJ2-2; D gene uncertain. Per the germline V gene, CDR1 is SSHAT and CDR2 is FNYEAQ (reference sequence). This CDR3 region has 16 residues. The CDR3 coding sequence is TGTGCTAGCAGCTTAGACACCGGAATGAACACCGGGGAGCTGTTTTTT. Its protein is CASSLDTGMNTGELFF.

The CDR3, as DNA: TGTGCCAGCAGTTCCGGGACCATACAGCTCGAGCAGTACTTC. This gives the protein CASSSGTIQLEQYF. The chain is built from TRBV28 and TRBJ2-7; the D call may be TRBD1 or TRBD2 (5 bases each). The CDR3 loop spans 14 amino acids. Per germline, CDR1 MDHEN and CDR2 SYDVKM. Trimming took off 4 bases at V and 6 bases at J, with 16 bases between the two ends.

A word on this clonotype: One junction end does not reproduce the germline sequence, and a read error may be involved. V and J are TRBV10-2 and TRBJ1-5; D remains ambiguous. Germline assignment: CDR1 WSHSY and CDR2 SAAADI. The length of the CDR3 is 16 residues. The CDR3 DNA follows: TGTGCCAGCAGTCACCGGGTCCCTTCAAGGAATCAGCCCCAGCATTTT. Translation gives CASSHRVPSRNQPQHF.

Details on this clonotype: A junction end diverges from the germline sequence, so it may reflect a read error. This chain joins TRBV5-1 and TRBJ2-5; 7 nucleotides agree with TRBD1. The assigned J gene may be wrong: the sequence end matches TRBJ2-7 better. Germline V gives CDR1 SGHRS, CDR2 YFSETQ. This CDR3 comprises 14 residues. The CDR3 spells CASSPQTGMNEQYF. The CDR3 DNA is TGTGCCAGCAGCCCTCAGACAGGGATGAACGAGCAGTACTTC.

A remark on this clonotype: A junction boundary mismatches the germline segment, possibly from a read error. The gene calls are TRBV7-8 and TRBJ1-1; D ambiguous. This CDR3 has 13 amino acids. Germline loops: CDR1 SGHVS, CDR2 FQNEAQ. The CDR3 sequence is CASSPGSNTKAFF. CDR3 nucleotide sequence: TGTGCCAGCAGCCCGGGATCAAACACTAAAGCTTTCTTT. The full variable domain, completed using reference TRBV7-8 and TRBJ1-1, is GAGVSQSPRYKVAKRGQDVALRCDPISGHVSLFWYQQALGQGPEFLTYFQNEAQLDKSGLPSDRFFAERPEGSVSTLKIQRTQQEDSAVYLCASSPGSNTKAFFGQGTRLTVV.

The chain's CDR3 is CASSLVGLDTDTQYF. The CDR3 bases are TGTGCCAGCAGCTTAGTCGGCCTAGATACAGATACGCAGTATTTT. V gene TRBV7-2 combines with J gene TRBJ2-3, with unresolved D. CDR3 length equals 15 residues. The germline V gene encodes CDR1 SGHTA and CDR2 FQGNSA. Trimming stripped 1 base from V and 3 bases from J, with 11 bases between.

This clonotype has a single count. The rearrangement links TRBV2 to TRBJ2-7; D is undetermined. The germline CDR1 and CDR2 sequences are SNHLY and FYNNEI. Trimming removed 5 bases from V and 3 bases from J, with 14 bases in between. The CDR3 contains 14 residues. This chain's CDR3 is CASSPGRRYYEQYF. DNA of the CDR3: TGTGCCAGCAGTCCCGGACGGCGATACTACGAGCAGTACTTC.

The DNA for the CDR3 is TGCAGTGCTAGCAGGCGTAATCAGCCCCAGCATTTT. It encodes CSASRRNQPQHF. This chain uses TRBV20-1 with TRBJ1-5; the D is unclear. Germline CDR1 reads DFQATT; CDR2 reads SNEGSKA (reference sequence). This CDR3 region has 12 residues. The V gene lost 3 bases and the J gene lost 4 bases, with 7 bases spanning the gap.

This clonotype was detected many times. The chain carries TRBV25-1 and TRBJ2-6, with 9 bases matching TRBD2. V lost 2 bases, J lost 4 bases, and 12 bases stayed unmatched. There are 19 residues in the CDR3. CDR1 MGHDK and CDR2 SYGVNS come from the germline V gene. DNA for the CDR3: TGTGCCAGCAGTGAACCCCTAGCGGTAGCGGGGGCCGGGGCCAACGTCCTGACTTTC. Protein sequence: CASSEPLAVAGAGANVLTF. Complete variable domain (other parts from reference TRBV25-1 and TRBJ2-6): EADIYQTPRYLVIGTGKKITLECSQTMGHDKMYWYQQDPGMELHLIHYSYGVNSTEKGDLSSESTVSRIRTEHFPLTLESARPSHTSQYLCASSEPLAVAGAGANVLTFGAGSRLTVL.

This clonotype has just a few counts. The gene calls are TRBV19 and TRBJ1-1; D possibly corresponds to TRBD1 (5 bases). The germline V and J ends were trimmed by 3 bases and 0 bases, with 11 bases remaining between them. CDR1 is LNHDA, CDR2 SQIVND, per germline (reference sequence). The CDR3 has 15 amino acids. CDR3 sequence reads: CASSMGRNLNTEAFF. The CDR3 nucleotides read TGTGCCAGTAGTATGGGACGGAACCTGAACACTGAAGCTTTCTTT.

The rearrangement links TRBV12-3 or TRBV12-4 to TRBJ2-1, with TRBD2 identical over 15 bases. After removal of 3 bases from V and 6 bases from J, the junction contained 6 bases not matched to a gene. The CDR3 sequence is 17 residues long. CDR3 sequence (DNA): TGTGCCAGCAGTTTCGCATCGGGACTAGCGGGGGGCAATGAGCAGTTCTTC. It codes for CASSFASGLAGGNEQFF.

This chain uses TRBV7-2 with TRBJ2-5; a weak D match, TRBD2 (6 bases). Germline lookup yields CDR1 SGHTA and CDR2 FQGNSA. This CDR3 is 17 amino acids long. V lost 5 bases, J lost 4 bases, and 23 bases lay in between. This CDR3 reads CASSRQRLGQSLETQYF. The CDR3 DNA follows: TGTGCCAGCAGCCGACAACGACTAGGTCAGTCGTTAGAGACCCAGTACTTC.

The genes are TRBV25-1 and TRBJ1-1; D not resolved. This CDR3 is 15 amino acids long. Trimming cost V 5 bases and J 0 bases, with 13 bases left between them. CDR1 and CDR2 from the germline V gene are MGHDK and SYGVNS. The CDR3 loop reads CASSYSPMMNTEAFF. Here the CDR3 DNA reads TGTGCCAGCAGTTACTCGCCCATGATGAACACTGAAGCTTTCTTT.

The chain uses TRBV5-1 and TRBJ2-5; 9 bases match TRBD2. The end of the DNA aligns better with TRBJ2-1, so the J call may be wrong. Per germline, CDR1 SGHRS and CDR2 YFSETQ. CDR3 length: 15 amino acids. CDR3 loop: CASSSTSGNYNEQFF. The CDR3, as DNA: TGCGCCAGCAGCTCGACTAGCGGAAATTACAATGAGCAGTTCTTC.

V gene TRBV19 combines with J gene TRBJ1-5, with D possibly TRBD1 on 5 matching bases. The ends were cut back, 11 bases at V and 1 base at J, with 9 bases in the middle. This CDR3 has 12 residues. The germline gives CDR1 LNHDA, CDR2 SQIVND (reference sequence). CDR3 bases: TGTGCCGGGGGAGGAAGCAATCAGCCCCAGCATTTT. Protein: CAGGGSNQPQHF.

As concerns this clonotype: One end of the junction does not line up with germline, which may come from a read error. The chain combines TRBV10-3 with TRBJ1-2; tentatively, D is TRBD1 (6 bases). Looked up from germline, CDR1 is ENHRY and CDR2 is SYGVKD. The CDR3 has 15 amino acids. CDR3 sequence (DNA): TGTGCCAGCAGTGACTCTTCGGACAGACGCTATGGCTACACCTTC. Protein sequence: CASSDSSDRRYGYTF.

The gene calls are TRBV6-1 and TRBJ2-1; 7 bases map to TRBD1. Germline trimming cut 6 bases from V and 1 base from J; bases unmatched to any gene: 6. This CDR3 comprises 15 residues. Germline V lookup: CDR1 MNHNS, CDR2 SASEGT. The chain's CDR3 is CASRPGTESYNEQFF. The CDR3 DNA reads TGTGCCAGCAGACCCGGGACAGAGTCCTACAATGAGCAGTTCTTC.

The V gene is TRBV20-1, the J gene TRBJ1-2, with a possible D match to TRBD1 (5 bases). Looked up from germline, CDR1 is DFQATT and CDR2 is SNEGSKA (reference sequence). This CDR3 contains 15 residues. Between the trimmed V and J ends, which lost 0 bases and 3 bases, there was a span of 14 bases. In DNA form, the CDR3 reads TGCAGTGCTAGAGATCTCAGGGAGGCCCACTATGGCTACACCTTC. Residues: CSARDLREAHYGYTF.

This chain links TRBV5-1 with TRBJ1-1, with 9 nucleotides matching TRBD1. CDR1 is SGHRS, CDR2 YFSETQ, per germline. V shed 4 bases and J 6 bases; nucleotides not matched to a gene: 7. The CDR3 consists of 14 residues. CDR3 coding DNA: TGCGCCAGCAGCATGGACAGGGGACGGCCTGAAGCTTTCTTT. Translated: CASSMDRGRPEAFF.

The chain links TRBV27 to TRBJ2-1, with D possibly TRBD2 on 6 matching bases. This CDR3 has 15 residues. Germline CDR1 reads MNHEY; CDR2 reads SMNVEV (reference sequence). Deletions cut 6 bases from V and 10 bases from J, with 22 bases between. The CDR3 protein is CASSAMTRSPGEQFF. Here the CDR3 DNA reads TGTGCCAGCAGCGCAATGACTAGGTCCCCGGGCGAGCAGTTCTTC.

Only a few counts were recorded for this clonotype. This chain links TRBV20-1 with TRBJ2-7; 8 bases align to TRBD1. This CDR3 has 14 residues. Germline V gene data show CDR1 as DFQATT and CDR2 as SNEGSKA (reference sequence). J gave up 3 bases and V 6 bases, and 10 bases lay outside the gene matches. The DNA for the CDR3 is TGCAGTGCCCCCCCCTGGACAGGGAACTACGAGCAGTACTTC. Translated: CSAPPWTGNYEQYF.

This clonotype was detected only once. A much larger clone differs by one base, so this may be a read error. The chain links TRBV7-2 to TRBJ2-3; weak D call: TRBD1 (6 bases). From germline, CDR1 is SGHTA and CDR2 FQGNSA. This CDR3 is built from 12 residues. The CDR3 sequence is CASSVLRGTRYF. The CDR3 DNA is TGTGCCAGCAGCGTACTCAGGGGTACGCGGTATTTT. The complete variable domain, with remaining parts taken from reference TRBV7-2 and TRBJ2-3, reads GAGVSQSPSNKVTEKGKDVELRCDPISGHTALYWYRQSLGQGLEFLIYFQGNSAPDKSGLPSDRFSAERTGGSVSTLTIQRTQQEDSAVYLCASSVLRGTRYFGPGTRLTVL.

The gene calls are TRBV6-2 or TRBV6-3 and TRBJ1-1; D remains ambiguous. V was pared by 7 bases and J by 2 bases, with 8 bases between. Germline loops: CDR1 MNHEY, CDR2 SVGEGT. The CDR3 has 12 amino acids. In nucleotides, the CDR3 is TGTGCCAGCAAAGCGGGCAACACTGAAGCTTTCTTT. It encodes CASKAGNTEAFF.

This chain uses TRBV5-1 with TRBJ2-2; the D gene is possibly TRBD2 (6 bases). V was trimmed by 3 bases and J by 5 bases, leaving 23 bases between them. Germline V CDR1 and CDR2: SGHRS, YFSETQ. The length of the CDR3 is 18 residues. The CDR3 region is CASSYIPGDLFGTGELFF. DNA of the CDR3: TGCGCCAGCAGCTACATTCCGGGGGACCTTTTTGGTACCGGGGAGCTGTTTTTT. Drawing the rest from reference TRBV5-1 and TRBJ2-2, the complete variable domain is KAGVTQTPRYLIKTRGQQVTLSCSPISGHRSVSWYQQTPGQGLQFLFEYFSETQRNKGNFPGRFSGRQFSNSRSEMNVSTLELGDSALYLCASSYIPGDLFGTGELFFGEGSRLTVL.

V usage is TRBV5-6 and J usage is TRBJ1-2; TRBD1 matches 8 bases. The V gene end was trimmed by 5 bases and the J gene end by 8 bases; junction bases not matched to a gene: 11. The CDR3 contains 14 residues. Germline V gene lookup returns CDR1 SGHDT and CDR2 YYEEEE. CDR3 bases: TGTGCCAGCAGTTTTCAGGGACAGGTTGGGGGCTACACCTTC. It specifies CASSFQGQVGGYTF. The entire variable domain, with the rest obtained from reference TRBV5-6 and TRBJ1-2, is as follows: DAGVTQSPTHLIKTRGQQVTLRCSPKSGHDTVSWYQQALGQGPQFIFQYYEEEERQRGNFPDRFSGHQFPNYSSELNVNALLLGDSALYLCASSFQGQVGGYTFGSGTRLTVV.

V gene TRBV7-2 combines with J gene TRBJ1-2; the D gene is possibly TRBD1 (6 bases). Germline V gives CDR1 SGHTA, CDR2 FQGNSA. The V and J ends lost 4 bases and 8 bases respectively, with 23 bases between them. CDR3 length equals 16 residues. CDR3: CASSSPTGGREKGYTF. DNA for the CDR3: TGTGCCAGCAGCTCTCCAACGGGGGGCAGGGAAAAAGGCTACACCTTC.

The chain combines TRBV24-1 with TRBJ1-3; D call uncertain. The length of the CDR3 is 12 residues. Trimming stripped 4 bases from V and 7 bases from J, with 7 bases between. Germline V gene lookup returns CDR1 KGHDR and CDR2 SFDVKD. CDR3 nucleotide sequence: TGTGCCACCAGTGACAACCATAACACCATATATTTT. Protein product: CATSDNHNTIYF.